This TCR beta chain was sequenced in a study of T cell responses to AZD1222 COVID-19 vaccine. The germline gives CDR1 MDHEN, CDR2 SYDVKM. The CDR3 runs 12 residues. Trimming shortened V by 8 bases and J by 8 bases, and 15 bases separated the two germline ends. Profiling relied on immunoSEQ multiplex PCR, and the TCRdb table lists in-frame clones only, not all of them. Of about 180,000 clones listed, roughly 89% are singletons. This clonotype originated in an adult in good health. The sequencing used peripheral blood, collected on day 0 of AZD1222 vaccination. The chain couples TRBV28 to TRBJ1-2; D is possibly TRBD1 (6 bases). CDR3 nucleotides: TGTGCCAGCGGTGGCAGGGGCTACGGCTACACCTTC. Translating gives CASGGRGYGYTF.